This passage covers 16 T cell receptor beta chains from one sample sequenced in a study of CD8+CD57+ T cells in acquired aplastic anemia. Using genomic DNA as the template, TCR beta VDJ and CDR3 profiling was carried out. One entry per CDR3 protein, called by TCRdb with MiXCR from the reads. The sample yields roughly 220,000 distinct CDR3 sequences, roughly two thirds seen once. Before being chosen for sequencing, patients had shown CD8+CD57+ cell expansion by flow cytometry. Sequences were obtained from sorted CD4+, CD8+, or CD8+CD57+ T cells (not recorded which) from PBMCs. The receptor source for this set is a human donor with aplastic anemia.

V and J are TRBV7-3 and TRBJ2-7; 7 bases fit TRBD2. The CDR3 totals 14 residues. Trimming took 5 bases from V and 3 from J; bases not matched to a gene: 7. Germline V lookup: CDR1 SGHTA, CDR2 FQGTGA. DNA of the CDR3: TGTGCCAGCAGCCCCGGGGGAGGGAACTACGAGCAGTACTTC. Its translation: CASSPGGGNYEQYF.

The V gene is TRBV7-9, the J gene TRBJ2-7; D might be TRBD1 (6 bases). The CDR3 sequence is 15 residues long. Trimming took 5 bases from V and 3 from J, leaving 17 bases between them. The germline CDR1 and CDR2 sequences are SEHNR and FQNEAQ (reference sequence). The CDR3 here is CASSRLGQPRYEQYF. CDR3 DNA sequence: TGTGCCAGCAGCCGACTCGGACAGCCGCGCTACGAGCAGTACTTC.

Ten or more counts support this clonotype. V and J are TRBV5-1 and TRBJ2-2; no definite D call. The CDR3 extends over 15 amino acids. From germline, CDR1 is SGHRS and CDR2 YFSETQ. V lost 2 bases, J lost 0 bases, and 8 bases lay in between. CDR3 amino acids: CASSLGQSNTGELFF. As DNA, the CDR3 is TGCGCCAGCAGCTTAGGTCAGTCGAACACCGGGGAGCTGTTTTTT.

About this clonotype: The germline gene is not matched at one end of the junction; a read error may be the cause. CDR3 nucleotide sequence: TGCGCCAGCAGCTTGAAGGAAACCGGGGAGCTGTTTTTT. Residues: CASSLKETGELFF. This sequence joins TRBV5-5 and TRBJ2-2; no clear D gene. Germline CDR1 reads SGHKS; CDR2 reads YYEKEE (reference sequence). This CDR3 is built from 13 residues.

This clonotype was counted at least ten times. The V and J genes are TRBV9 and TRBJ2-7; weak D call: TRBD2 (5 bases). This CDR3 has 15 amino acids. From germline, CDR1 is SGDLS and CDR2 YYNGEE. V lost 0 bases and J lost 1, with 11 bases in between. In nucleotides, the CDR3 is TGTGCCAGCAGCGTAGGGGAAGGGAGTTCCTACGAGCAGTACTTC. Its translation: CASSVGEGSSYEQYF.

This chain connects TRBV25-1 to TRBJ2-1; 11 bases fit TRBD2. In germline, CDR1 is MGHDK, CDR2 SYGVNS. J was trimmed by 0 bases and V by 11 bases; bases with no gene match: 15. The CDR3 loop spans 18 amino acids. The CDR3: CAVAGSIAGGRSYNEQFF. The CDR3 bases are TGTGCCGTCGCAGGGTCAATAGCGGGGGGGCGCTCCTACAATGAGCAGTTCTTC.

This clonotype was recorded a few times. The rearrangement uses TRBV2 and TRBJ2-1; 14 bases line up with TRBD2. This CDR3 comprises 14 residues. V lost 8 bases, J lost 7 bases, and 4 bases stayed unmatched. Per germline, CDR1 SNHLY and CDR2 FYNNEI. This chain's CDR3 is CASGTSGSRNEQFF. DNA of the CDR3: TGTGCCAGCGGGACTAGCGGGAGTAGGAATGAGCAGTTCTTC.

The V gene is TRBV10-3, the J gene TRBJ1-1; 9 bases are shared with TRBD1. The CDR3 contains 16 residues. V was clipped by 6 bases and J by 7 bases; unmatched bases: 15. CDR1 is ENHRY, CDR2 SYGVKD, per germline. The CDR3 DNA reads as TGTGCCATCAGCAGAGGTCCCGGGACAGGGTTTGGTGAAGCTTTCTTT. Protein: CAISRGPGTGFGEAFF.

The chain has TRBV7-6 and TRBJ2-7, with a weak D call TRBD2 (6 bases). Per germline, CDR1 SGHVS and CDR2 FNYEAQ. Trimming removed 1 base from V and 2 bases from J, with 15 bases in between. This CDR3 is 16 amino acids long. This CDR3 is CASSLGPGLSPYEQYF. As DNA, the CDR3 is TGTGCCAGCAGCTTAGGGCCGGGACTGAGCCCCTACGAGCAGTACTTC. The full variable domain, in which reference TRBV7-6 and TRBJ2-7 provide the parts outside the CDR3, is GAGVSQSPRYKVTKRGQDVALRCDPISGHVSLYWYRQALGQGPEFLTYFNYEAQQDKSGLPNDRFSAERPEGSISTLTIQRTEQRDSAMYRCASSLGPGLSPYEQYFGPGTRLTVT.

This chain's CDR3 is CASSVASGSGKTQYF. As DNA, the CDR3 is TGTGCCAGCAGCGTAGCTAGCGGCTCGGGGAAGACCCAGTACTTC. The rearrangement joins TRBV9 to TRBJ2-5; 7 positions agree with TRBD2. J gave up 6 bases and V 0 bases, and 8 bases lay outside the gene matches. Per the germline V gene, CDR1 is SGDLS and CDR2 is YYNGEE. This CDR3 has 15 amino acids.

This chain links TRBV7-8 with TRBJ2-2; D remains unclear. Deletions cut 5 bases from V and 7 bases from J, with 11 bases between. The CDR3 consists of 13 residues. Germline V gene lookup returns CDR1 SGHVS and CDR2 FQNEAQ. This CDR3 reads CASSPTTLGELFF. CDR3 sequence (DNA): TGTGCCAGCAGCCCGACAACTCTCGGGGAGCTGTTTTTT.

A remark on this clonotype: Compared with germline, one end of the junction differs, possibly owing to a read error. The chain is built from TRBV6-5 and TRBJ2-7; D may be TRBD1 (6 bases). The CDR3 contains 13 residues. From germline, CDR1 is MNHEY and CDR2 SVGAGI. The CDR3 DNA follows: TGTGCCATCAGTTCCAGAGCAGGGGAGATTGAGTACTTC. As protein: CAISSRAGEIEYF.

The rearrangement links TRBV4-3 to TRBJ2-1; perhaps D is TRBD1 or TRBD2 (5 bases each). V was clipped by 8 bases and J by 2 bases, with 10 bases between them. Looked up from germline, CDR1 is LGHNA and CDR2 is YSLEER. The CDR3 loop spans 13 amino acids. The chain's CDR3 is CASGTGTYNEQFF. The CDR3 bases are TGCGCCAGCGGGACCGGGACCTACAATGAGCAGTTCTTC.

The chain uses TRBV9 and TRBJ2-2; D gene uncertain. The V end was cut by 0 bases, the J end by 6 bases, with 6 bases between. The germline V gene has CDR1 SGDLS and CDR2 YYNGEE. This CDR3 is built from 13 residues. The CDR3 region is CASSVDQAGELFF. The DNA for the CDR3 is TGTGCCAGCAGCGTAGACCAGGCCGGGGAGCTGTTTTTT.

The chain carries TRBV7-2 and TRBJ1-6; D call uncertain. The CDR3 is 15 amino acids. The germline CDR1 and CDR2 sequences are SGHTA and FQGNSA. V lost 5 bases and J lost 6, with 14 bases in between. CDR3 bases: TGTGCCAGCAGCATCTCCCGGGATACTAATTCACCCCTCCACTTT. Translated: CASSISRDTNSPLHF.

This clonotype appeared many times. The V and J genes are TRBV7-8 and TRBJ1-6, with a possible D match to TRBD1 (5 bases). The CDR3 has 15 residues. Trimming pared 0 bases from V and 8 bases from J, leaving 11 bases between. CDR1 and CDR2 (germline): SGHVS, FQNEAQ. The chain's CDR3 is CASSLAGDWDSPLHF. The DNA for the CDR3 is TGTGCCAGCAGCTTAGCTGGGGACTGGGATTCACCCCTCCACTTT.